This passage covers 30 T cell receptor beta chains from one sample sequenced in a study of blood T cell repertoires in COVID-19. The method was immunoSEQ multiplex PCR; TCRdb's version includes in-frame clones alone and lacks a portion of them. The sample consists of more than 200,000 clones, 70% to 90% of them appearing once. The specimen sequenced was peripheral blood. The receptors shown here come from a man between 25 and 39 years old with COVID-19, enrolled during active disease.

The CDR3: CASFKSPREARFSNTEAFF. DNA for the CDR3: TGTGCCAGTTTCAAATCCCCCCGCGAGGCCCGATTTTCTAACACTGAAGCTTTCTTT. V and J are TRBV19 and TRBJ1-1; no firm D call. This CDR3 is built from 19 residues. Per the germline V gene, CDR1 is LNHDA and CDR2 is SQIVND (reference sequence). With 8 bases removed from V and 2 bases from J, the gap between germline ends came to 30 bases.

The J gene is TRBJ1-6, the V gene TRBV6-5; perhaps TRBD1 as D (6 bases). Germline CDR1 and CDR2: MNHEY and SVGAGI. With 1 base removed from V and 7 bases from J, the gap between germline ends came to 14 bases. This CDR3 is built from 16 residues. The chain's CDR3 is CASSYLTTGRNSPLHF. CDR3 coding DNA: TGTGCCAGCAGTTACTTAACGACAGGCCGCAATTCACCCCTCCACTTT.

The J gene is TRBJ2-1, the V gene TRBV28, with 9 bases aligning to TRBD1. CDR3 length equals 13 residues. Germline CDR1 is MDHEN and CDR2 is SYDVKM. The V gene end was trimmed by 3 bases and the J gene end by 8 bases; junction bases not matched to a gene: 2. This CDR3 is CASSFTGGDEQFF. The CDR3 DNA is TGTGCCAGCAGTTTTACAGGGGGCGATGAGCAGTTCTTC.

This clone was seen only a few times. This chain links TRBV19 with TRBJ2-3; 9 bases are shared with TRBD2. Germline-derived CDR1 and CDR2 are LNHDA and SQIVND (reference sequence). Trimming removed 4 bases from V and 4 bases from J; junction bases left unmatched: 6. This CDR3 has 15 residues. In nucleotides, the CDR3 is TGTGCCAGTAGTAGGGCGGGAGGGCCAGCAGATACGCAGTATTTT. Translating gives CASSRAGGPADTQYF.

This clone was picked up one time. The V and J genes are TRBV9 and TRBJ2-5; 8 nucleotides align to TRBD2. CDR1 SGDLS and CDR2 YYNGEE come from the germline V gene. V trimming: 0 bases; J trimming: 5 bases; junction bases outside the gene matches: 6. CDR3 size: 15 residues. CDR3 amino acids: CASSVAGLVTETQYF. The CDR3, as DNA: TGTGCCAGCAGCGTAGCGGGACTAGTTACGGAGACCCAGTACTTC.

The CDR3 bases are TGTGCCAGTAGTATAACAGGGGGAAGAGATACGCAGTATTTT. Translated, it gives CASSITGGRDTQYF. The V gene is TRBV19, the J gene TRBJ2-3; TRBD1 aligns across 8 bases. Per germline, CDR1 LNHDA and CDR2 SQIVND (reference sequence). V shed 2 bases and J 5 bases; nucleotides not matched to a gene: 3. The CDR3 is made up of 14 amino acids.

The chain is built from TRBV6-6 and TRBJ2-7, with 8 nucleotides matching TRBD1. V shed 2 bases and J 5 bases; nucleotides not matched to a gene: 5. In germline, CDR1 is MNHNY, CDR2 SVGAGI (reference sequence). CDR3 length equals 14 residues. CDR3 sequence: CASSYADRDHEQYF. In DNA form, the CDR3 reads TGTGCCAGCAGTTACGCGGACAGGGACCACGAGCAGTACTTC.

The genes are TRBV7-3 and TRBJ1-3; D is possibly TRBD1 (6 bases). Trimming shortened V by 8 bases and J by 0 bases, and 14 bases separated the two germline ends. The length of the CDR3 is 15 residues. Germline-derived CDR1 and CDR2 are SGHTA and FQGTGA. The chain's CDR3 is CASGTGSSSGNTIYF. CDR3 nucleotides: TGTGCCAGCGGTACAGGGAGTTCCTCTGGAAACACCATATATTTT.

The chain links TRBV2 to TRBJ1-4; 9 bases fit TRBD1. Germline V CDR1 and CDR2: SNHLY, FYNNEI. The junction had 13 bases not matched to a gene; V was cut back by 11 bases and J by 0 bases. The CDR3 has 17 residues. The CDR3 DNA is TGTGCCCGCGGGACAGGGTTAGGAGTTGCAACTAATGAAAAACTGTTTTTT. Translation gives CARGTGLGVATNEKLFF.

The CDR3 DNA follows: TGTGCCAGCAGTTACGGGACAGTTCCTAACTATGGCTACACCTTC. It translates to CASSYGTVPNYGYTF. The chain couples TRBV6-6 to TRBJ1-2, with 7 bases identical to TRBD1. CDR1 MNHNY and CDR2 SVGAGI come from the germline V gene (reference sequence). Trimming removed 2 bases from V and 0 bases from J; junction bases left unmatched: 3. CDR3 length: 15 amino acids.

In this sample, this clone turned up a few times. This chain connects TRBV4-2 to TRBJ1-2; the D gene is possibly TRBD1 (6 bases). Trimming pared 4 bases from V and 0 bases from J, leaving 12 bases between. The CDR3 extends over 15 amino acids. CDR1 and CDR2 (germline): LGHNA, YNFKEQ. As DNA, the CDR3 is TGTGCCAGCAGCCCCGGACAGACAACTAACTATGGCTACACCTTC. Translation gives CASSPGQTTNYGYTF.

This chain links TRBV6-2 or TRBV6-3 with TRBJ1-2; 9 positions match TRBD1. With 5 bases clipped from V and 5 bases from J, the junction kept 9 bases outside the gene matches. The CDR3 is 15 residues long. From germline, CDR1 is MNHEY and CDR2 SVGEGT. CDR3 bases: TGTGCCAGCAGTACAGGGGGCCGTACTGTTTATGGCTACACCTTC. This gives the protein CASSTGGRTVYGYTF.

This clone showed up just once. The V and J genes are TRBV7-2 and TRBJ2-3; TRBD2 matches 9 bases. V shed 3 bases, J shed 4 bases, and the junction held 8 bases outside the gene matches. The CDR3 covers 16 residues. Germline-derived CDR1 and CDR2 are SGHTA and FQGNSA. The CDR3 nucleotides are TGTGCCAGCAGCTTCCGCGGGGGGGCCGTGGCAGATACGCAGTATTTT. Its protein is CASSFRGGAVADTQYF.

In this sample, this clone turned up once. For the CDR3, the DNA is TGTGCCAGCAGCAACACGGCGAGGCGGGAGACAGGCGGGGGTCAGCCCCAGCATTTT. Translated: CASSNTARRETGGGQPQHF. This chain links TRBV21-1 with TRBJ1-5. TRBV21-1 is flagged as a pseudogene. The CDR3 runs 19 residues.

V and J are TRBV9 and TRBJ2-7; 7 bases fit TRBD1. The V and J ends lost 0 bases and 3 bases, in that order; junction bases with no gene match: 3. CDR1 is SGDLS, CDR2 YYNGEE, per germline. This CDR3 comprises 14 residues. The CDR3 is CASSVGGQVYEQYF. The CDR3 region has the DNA TGTGCCAGCAGCGTAGGAGGACAGGTCTACGAGCAGTACTTC.

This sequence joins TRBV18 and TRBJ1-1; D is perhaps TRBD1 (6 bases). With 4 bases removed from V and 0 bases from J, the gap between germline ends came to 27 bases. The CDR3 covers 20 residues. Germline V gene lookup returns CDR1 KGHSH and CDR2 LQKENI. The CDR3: CASSLFHHRERREMNTEAFF. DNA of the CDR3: TGTGCCAGCTCACTCTTCCACCACAGGGAACGAAGGGAAATGAACACTGAAGCTTTCTTT.

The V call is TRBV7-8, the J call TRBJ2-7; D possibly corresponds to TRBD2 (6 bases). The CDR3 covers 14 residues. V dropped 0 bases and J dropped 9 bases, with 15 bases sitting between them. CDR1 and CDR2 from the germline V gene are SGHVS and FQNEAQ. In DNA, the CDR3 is TGTGCCAGCAGCTTAGCGCGGGGCGGCGACGGGCAGTACTTC. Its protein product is CASSLARGGDGQYF.

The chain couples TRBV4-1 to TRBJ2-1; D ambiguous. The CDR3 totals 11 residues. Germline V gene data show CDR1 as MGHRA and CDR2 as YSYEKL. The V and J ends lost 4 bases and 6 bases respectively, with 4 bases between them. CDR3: CASSLLNEQFF. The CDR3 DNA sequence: TGCGCCAGCAGCCTTCTCAATGAGCAGTTCTTC.

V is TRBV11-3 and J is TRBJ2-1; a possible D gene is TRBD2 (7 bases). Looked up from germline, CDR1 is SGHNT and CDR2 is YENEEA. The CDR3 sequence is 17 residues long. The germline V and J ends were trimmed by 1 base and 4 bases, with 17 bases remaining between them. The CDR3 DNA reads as TGTGCCAGCAGCTTAGTTGTTTCGGGGGGCGCATACAATGAGCAGTTCTTC. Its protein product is CASSLVVSGGAYNEQFF.

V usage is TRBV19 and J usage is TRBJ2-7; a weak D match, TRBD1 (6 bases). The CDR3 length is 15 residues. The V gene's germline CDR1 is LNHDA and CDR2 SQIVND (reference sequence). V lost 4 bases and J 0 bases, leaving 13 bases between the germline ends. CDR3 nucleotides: TGTGCCAGTAGTACCACCGGGACAAGCTCCTACGAGCAGTACTTC. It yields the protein CASSTTGTSSYEQYF.

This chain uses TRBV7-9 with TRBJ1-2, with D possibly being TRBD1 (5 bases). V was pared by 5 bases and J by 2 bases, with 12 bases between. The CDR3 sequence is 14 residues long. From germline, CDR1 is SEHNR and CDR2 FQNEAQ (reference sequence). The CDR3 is CASSPVTENYGYTF. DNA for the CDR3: TGTGCCAGCAGCCCGGTGACAGAGAACTATGGCTACACCTTC.

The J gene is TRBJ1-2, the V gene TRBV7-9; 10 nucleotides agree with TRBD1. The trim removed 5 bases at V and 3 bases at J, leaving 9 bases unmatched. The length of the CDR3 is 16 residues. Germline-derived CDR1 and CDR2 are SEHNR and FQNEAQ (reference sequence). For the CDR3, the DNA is TGTGCCAGCAGCCCTCGGGACAGGGGAAAGGACTATGGCTACACCTTC. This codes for CASSPRDRGKDYGYTF.

The CDR3 DNA sequence: TGTGCCAGCAGCTCACAGGGGGCAGGCAATCAGCCCCAGCATTTT. It translates to CASSSQGAGNQPQHF. V and J are TRBV7-2 and TRBJ1-5, with 9 bases identical to TRBD1. Trimming took 4 bases from V and 2 from J; bases not matched to a gene: 3. Germline loops: CDR1 SGHTA, CDR2 FQGNSA. This CDR3 spans 15 amino acids.

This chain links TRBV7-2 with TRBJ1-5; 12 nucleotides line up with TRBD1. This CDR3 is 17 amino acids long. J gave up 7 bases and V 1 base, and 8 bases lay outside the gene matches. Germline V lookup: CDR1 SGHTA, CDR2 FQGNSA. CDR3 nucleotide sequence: TGTGCCAGCAGCTTAGTAGGGACAGGGGGCGCGGGGCAGCCCCAGCATTTT. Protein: CASSLVGTGGAGQPQHF.

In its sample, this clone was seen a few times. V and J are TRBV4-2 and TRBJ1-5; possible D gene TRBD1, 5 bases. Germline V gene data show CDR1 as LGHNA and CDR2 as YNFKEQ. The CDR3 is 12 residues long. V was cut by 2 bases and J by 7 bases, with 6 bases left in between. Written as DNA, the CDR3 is TGTGCCAGCAGCCAACAGGGACAGCCCCAGCATTTT. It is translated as CASSQQGQPQHF.

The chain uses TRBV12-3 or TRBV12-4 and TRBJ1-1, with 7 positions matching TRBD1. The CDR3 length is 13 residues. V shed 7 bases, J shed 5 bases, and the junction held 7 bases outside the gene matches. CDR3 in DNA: TGTGCCAGCAACCGACAGGGTATGACTGAAGCTTTCTTT. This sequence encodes CASNRQGMTEAFF.

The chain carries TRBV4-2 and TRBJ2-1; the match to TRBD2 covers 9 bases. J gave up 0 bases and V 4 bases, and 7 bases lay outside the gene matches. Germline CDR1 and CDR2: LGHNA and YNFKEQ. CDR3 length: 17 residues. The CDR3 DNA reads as TGTGCCAGCAGCCCAAGGCTAGCGGGATCCTCCTACAATGAGCAGTTCTTC. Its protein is CASSPRLAGSSYNEQFF.

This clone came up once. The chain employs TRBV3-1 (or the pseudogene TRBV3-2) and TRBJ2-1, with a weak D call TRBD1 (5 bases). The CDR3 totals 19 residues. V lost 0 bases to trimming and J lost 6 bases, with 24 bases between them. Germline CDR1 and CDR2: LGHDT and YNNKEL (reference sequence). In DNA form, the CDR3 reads TGTGCCAGCAGCCAAGATACATTTGGTAGGGGTATCCAGAGCAATGAGCAGTTCTTC. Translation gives CASSQDTFGRGIQSNEQFF.

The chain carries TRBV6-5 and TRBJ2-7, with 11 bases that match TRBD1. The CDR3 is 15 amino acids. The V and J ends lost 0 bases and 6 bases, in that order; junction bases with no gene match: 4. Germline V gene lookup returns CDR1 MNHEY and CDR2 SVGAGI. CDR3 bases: TGTGCCAGCAGTTACTCGGGGACAGGGGGAGTCGAGCAGTACTTC. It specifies CASSYSGTGGVEQYF.

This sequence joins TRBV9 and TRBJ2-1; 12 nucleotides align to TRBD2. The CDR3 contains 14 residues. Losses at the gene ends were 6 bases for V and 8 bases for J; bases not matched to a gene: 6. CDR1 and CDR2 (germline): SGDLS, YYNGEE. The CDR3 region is CASNGGLAGYEQFF. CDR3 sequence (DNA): TGTGCCAGCAATGGCGGACTAGCGGGGTATGAGCAGTTCTTC.